Detailed here is one T cell receptor (beta chain). As yet, its antigen is unknown. The data originate from a study of cytomegalovirus exposure and HLA in healthy donors. Study results and caveats: Cytomegalovirus status, reportedly, was diagnosed with high specificity and sensitivity by the classifier.

The PCR employed 60 Vbeta primers together with 13 Jbeta primers. Profiling relied on immunoSEQ multiplex PCR, and the TCRdb table lists in-frame clones only, not all of them. The table has about 140,000 clones, roughly two thirds seen once. Germline CDR1 is SGHNT and CDR2 is YYREEE (reference sequence). This CDR3 is built from 16 residues. V trimming: 5 bases; J trimming: 2 bases; junction bases outside the gene matches: 3. Specimen: PBMCs. This receptor was taken from a woman between 35 and 50 years old in good health and CMV-seronegative. This chain links TRBV5-4 with TRBJ2-1; 14 positions match TRBD2. CDR3 protein: CASRQTSGGAYNEQFF. The DNA for the CDR3 is TGTGCCAGCAGACAGACTAGCGGGGGGGCCTACAATGAGCAGTTCTTC. Based on the CDR3 plus reference TRBV5-4 and TRBJ2-1, the full variable domain is ETGVTQSPTHLIKTRGQQVTLRCSSQSGHNTVSWYQQALGQGPQFIFQYYREEENGRGNFPPRFSGLQFPNYSSELNVNALELDDSALYLCASRQTSGGAYNEQFFGPGTRLTVL.